The present entry profiles one T cell receptor (beta chain) with its context. This specimen includes other DNA sequences encoding the same CDR3. This CDR3 is built from 17 residues. Trimming took 4 bases from V and 0 from J, leaving 17 bases between them. These data originate in a study of cytomegalovirus exposure and HLA in healthy donors. The PCR was carried out with 60 Vbeta primers and 13 Jbeta primers. Only in-frame clones appear in the TCRdb table, and some are missing; sequencing was by immunoSEQ multiplex PCR. Seen in this sample are about 120,000 clones; the ten most common clones hold approximately 3.8%.

This receptor was identified in a man younger than 30 in good health and CMV-seronegative. Material for sequencing was PBMCs. V usage is TRBV5-3 and J usage is TRBJ1-5; a possible D gene is TRBD1 (5 bases). TRBV5-3 counts as an open reading frame of uncertain function. CDR3 sequence reads: CARSRGRRSHSNQPQHF. Here the CDR3 DNA reads TGTGCCAGAAGCCGGGGGAGGCGCAGCCATAGCAATCAGCCCCAGCATTTT.